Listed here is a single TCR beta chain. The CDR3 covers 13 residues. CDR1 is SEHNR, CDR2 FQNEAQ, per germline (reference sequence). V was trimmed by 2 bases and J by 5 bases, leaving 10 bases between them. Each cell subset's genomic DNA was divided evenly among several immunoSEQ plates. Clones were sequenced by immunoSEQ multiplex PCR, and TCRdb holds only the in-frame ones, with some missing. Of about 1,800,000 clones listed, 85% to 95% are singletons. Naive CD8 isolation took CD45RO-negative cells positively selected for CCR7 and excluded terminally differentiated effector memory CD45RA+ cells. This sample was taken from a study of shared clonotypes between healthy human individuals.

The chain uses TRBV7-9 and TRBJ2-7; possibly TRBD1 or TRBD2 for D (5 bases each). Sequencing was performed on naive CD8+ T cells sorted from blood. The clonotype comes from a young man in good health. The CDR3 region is CASSLRGDHEQYF. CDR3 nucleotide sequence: TGTGCCAGCAGCTTAAGAGGGGACCACGAGCAGTACTTC.